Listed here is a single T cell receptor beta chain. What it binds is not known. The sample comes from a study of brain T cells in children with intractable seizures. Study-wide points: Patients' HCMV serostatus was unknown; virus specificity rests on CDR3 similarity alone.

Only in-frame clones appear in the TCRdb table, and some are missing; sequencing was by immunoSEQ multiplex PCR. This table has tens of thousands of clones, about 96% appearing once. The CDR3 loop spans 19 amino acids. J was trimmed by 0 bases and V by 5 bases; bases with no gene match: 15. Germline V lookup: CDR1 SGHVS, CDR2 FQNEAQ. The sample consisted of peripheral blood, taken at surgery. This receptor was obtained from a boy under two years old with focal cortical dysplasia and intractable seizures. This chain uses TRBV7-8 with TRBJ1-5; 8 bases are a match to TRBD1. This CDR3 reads CASSPPGQAVLNSNQPQHF. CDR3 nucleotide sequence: TGTGCCAGCAGCCCTCCGGGACAGGCGGTCCTAAATAGCAATCAGCCCCAGCATTTT.